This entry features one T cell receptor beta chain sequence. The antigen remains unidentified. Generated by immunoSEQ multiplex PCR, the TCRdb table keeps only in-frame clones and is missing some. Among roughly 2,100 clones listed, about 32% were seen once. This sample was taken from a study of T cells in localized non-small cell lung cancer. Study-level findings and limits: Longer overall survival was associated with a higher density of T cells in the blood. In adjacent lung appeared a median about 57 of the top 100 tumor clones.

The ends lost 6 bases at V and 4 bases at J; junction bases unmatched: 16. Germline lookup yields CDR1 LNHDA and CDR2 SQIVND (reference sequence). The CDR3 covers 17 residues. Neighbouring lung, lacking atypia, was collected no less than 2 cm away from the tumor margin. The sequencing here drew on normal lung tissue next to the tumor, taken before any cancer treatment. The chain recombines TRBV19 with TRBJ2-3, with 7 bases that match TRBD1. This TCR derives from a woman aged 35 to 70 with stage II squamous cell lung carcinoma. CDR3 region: CASSPAPRTGSADTQYF. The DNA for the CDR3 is TGTGCCAGTAGCCCAGCCCCTCGGACAGGTAGCGCAGATACGCAGTATTTT.